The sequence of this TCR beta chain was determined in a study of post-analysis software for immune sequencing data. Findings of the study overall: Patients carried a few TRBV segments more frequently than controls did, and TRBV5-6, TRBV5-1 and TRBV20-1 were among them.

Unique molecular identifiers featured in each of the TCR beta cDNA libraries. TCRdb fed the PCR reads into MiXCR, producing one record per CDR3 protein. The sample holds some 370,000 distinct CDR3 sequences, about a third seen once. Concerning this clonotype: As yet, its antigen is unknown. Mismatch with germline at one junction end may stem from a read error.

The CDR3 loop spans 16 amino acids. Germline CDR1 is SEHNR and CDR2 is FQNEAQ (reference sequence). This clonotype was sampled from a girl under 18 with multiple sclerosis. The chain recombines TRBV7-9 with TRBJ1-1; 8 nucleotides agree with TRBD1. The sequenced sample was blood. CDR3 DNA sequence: TGTGTCAGCAGCTCGGCACCCGGGACAGGCAACACTGAAGCTTTCTTT. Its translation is CVSSSAPGTGNTEAFF.